A selection of T cell receptor beta chains follows, all from one sample in a study of molecular identifiers for immune sequencing clone quantification. Each CDR3 protein gets one entry after TCRdb re-called the PCR reads with MiXCR. The sample yields approximately 590,000 distinct CDR3 sequences, roughly 25% seen once. Sequencing was carried out using naive CD8+ T cells from blood, with Jurkat cell RNA spiked in. All receptors come from a human donor in good health. Some libraries in this study had Jurkat cell RNA spiked in. CDR3s include the opening cysteine and the closing phenylalanine or tryptophan. The D gene is left open where the match is weak. Some rows have no size entry. The others give once, few or many, or a class for an expanded clone.

cdr3_nt | cdr3_aa | d_call | j_call | clone_size | cdr3_length | v_call
TGTGCCAGCAGTGAAAACGGGGTACCAGAGACCCAGTACTTC | CASSENGVPETQYF | NA | TRBJ2-5 | many | 14 | TRBV2
TGTGCCAGCAGCTTGGAAAGCTACGAGCAGTACTTC | CASSLESYEQYF | NA | TRBJ2-7 | many | 12 | TRBV7-9
TGTGCCAGCAGCTTAGACGGGACACTGTTCTACAATGAGCAGTTCTTC | CASSLDGTLFYNEQFF | NA | TRBJ2-1 | few | 16 | TRBV7-2
TGTGCCAGCAGCCCCCAGGGGACTAGCGTAATCTCCGGGGAGCTGTTTTTT | CASSPQGTSVISGELFF | TRBD2 | TRBJ2-2 | NA | 17 | TRBV7-9
TGTGCCATCAATACGGGACTAGCGGGGGGTTACGAGCAGTACTTC | CAINTGLAGGYEQYF | TRBD2 | TRBJ2-7 | NA | 15 | TRBV10-3
TGTGCCAGCAGCCAAGTTCAGAAGTCGGCCGGGGAGCTGTTTTTT | CASSQVQKSAGELFF | NA | TRBJ2-2 | many | 15 | TRBV4-2
TGTGCCAGCAGCCAAGAATTGGGACAGATACTCACTGAAGCTTTCTTT | CASSQELGQILTEAFF | TRBD1 | TRBJ1-1 | many | 16 | TRBV14
TGTGCCAGCAGCTTATTTCCTGAGACCCAGTACTTC | CASSLFPETQYF | NA | TRBJ2-5 | many | 12 | TRBV7-9
TGTGCCAGCAGCCCGGGGATCACAGATACGCAGTATTTT | CASSPGITDTQYF | NA | TRBJ2-3 | few | 13 | TRBV12-3/TRBV12-4
TGTGCCAGCAGCCACGGACCAGGGAAGGAAACCTTC | CASSHGPGKETF | NA | TRBJ1-2 | NA | 12 | TRBV3-1
TGTGCCAGCAGCCCTACCGACAGGCGGCTATCAGACACTGAAGCTTTCTTT | CASSPTDRRLSDTEAFF | NA | TRBJ1-1 | many | 17 | TRBV7-9
TGTGCCAGCAGCTTAGTGGGGGCGGGGACTTTGGTCACAGATACGCAGTATTTT | CASSLVGAGTLVTDTQYF | NA | TRBJ2-3 | NA | 18 | TRBV7-8
TGTGCCAGCTCACCACGGTCGGGGGCAGGCGATGAGCAGTTCTTC | CASSPRSGAGDEQFF | NA | TRBJ2-1 | few | 15 | TRBV18
TGCGCCAGCAAAGACGGATATGGCTACACCTTC | CASKDGYGYTF | NA | TRBJ1-2 | many | 11 | TRBV10-2
TGTGCCAGCAGCGAAGGACAGGGGGCTTTGGATGAGCAGTTCTTC | CASSEGQGALDEQFF | TRBD1 | TRBJ2-1 | NA | 15 | TRBV7-9
TGTGCCAGCAGCTCGGGACTGCTCAGCTCCTACAATGAGCAGTTCTTC | CASSSGLLSSYNEQFF | NA | TRBJ2-1 | many | 16 | TRBV7-9
TGCAGCGTTGGGACTAGCGGGAGCAATGAGCAGTTCTTC | CSVGTSGSNEQFF | TRBD2 | TRBJ2-1 | few | 13 | TRBV29-1
TGTGCCAGCAGCTTAGGCGGCAGCGATAGCGCAGATACGCAGTATTTT | CASSLGGSDSADTQYF | NA | TRBJ2-3 | NA | 16 | TRBV7-9
TGTGCCAGCCACAGGGCCGAGGGTCAGCCCCAGCATTTT | CASHRAEGQPQHF | NA | TRBJ1-5 | NA | 13 | TRBV10-3
TGTGCCAGCAGTTCCGACAGGGGACCACGAGAGACCCAGTACTTC | CASSSDRGPRETQYF | TRBD1 | TRBJ2-5 | NA | 15 | TRBV12-3/TRBV12-4
TGCGCCAGCAGCCCCCCTCCACGGGCGACAGGGAATAATTCACCCCTCCACTTT | CASSPPPRATGNNSPLHF | TRBD1 | TRBJ1-6 | many | 18 | TRBV4-1
TGTGCCACCAGTATTCAGGACTCCCCCAGGCAAGCTAACTATGGCTACACCTTC | CATSIQDSPRQANYGYTF | NA | TRBJ1-2 | NA | 18 | TRBV24-1
TGTGCCAGGACCATACAGGGAACGAAAGAGACCCAGTACTTC | CARTIQGTKETQYF | NA | TRBJ2-5 | NA | 14 | TRBV2
TGCAGTGCTAGAGGGGACGGGCTGCCCGAGCAGTACTTC | CSARGDGLPEQYF | NA | TRBJ2-7 | NA | 13 | TRBV20-1
TGTGCCAGCAGCTTAGTCTGGATTGGGGGGAACACTGAAGCTTTCTTT | CASSLVWIGGNTEAFF | NA | TRBJ1-1 | NA | 16 | TRBV7-8
TGCAGCGGGGGACAGGCCCTCAACTATGGCTACACCTTC | CSGGQALNYGYTF | TRBD1 | TRBJ1-2 | many | 13 | TRBV29-1
TGTGCCAGCACGGTGCCCTGGCGGGGGGCCCCCGGGGAGCTGTTTTTT | CASTVPWRGAPGELFF | TRBD2 | TRBJ2-2 | once | 16 | TRBV12-3/TRBV12-4
TGTGCCCGCCGCTTGGTTAGTACCTACGAGCAGTACTTC | CARRLVSTYEQYF | NA | TRBJ2-7 | once | 13 | TRBV7-9
TGTGCCTGGAGGCCCCCTCGGGCACCCGCCTGGGAAGCTTTCTTT | CAWRPPRAPAWEAFF | NA | TRBJ1-1 | NA | 15 | TRBV30
TGTGCCAGCAGCTGGGGACTAGCGGGTTCGTATGAGCAGTTCTTC | CASSWGLAGSYEQFF | TRBD2 | TRBJ2-1 | many | 15 | TRBV7-2
TGTGCCAGCAGTTTAGCAGGGCCCTTCTCTGGGGCCAACGTCCTGACTTTC | CASSLAGPFSGANVLTF | NA | TRBJ2-6 | many | 17 | TRBV27
TGCGCCAGCAGCCAAGATTTGACAGTCCAAGAGACCCAGTACTTC | CASSQDLTVQETQYF | NA | TRBJ2-5 | NA | 15 | TRBV4-3
TGTACCATCAGTGAGACAGTTAGCACAGATACGCAGTATTTT | CTISETVSTDTQYF | NA | TRBJ2-3 | few | 14 | TRBV10-3
TGTGCCAGCACCCCAGGGGCATTTGCTAGCACAGATACGCAGTATTTT | CASTPGAFASTDTQYF | NA | TRBJ2-3 | few | 16 | TRBV9
TGTGCCAGTAGTATAAGTACATATGGGGCCAACGTCCTGACTTTC | CASSISTYGANVLTF | NA | TRBJ2-6 | many | 15 | TRBV19
TGTGCCAGCAGTTACGCCGATTCTGCGGAAGCTTTCTTT | CASSYADSAEAFF | NA | TRBJ1-1 | NA | 13 | TRBV6-6
TGTGCCAGCAGCGCCACGCGGGGCAGGGTGTTTTCTGCCGGGGAGCTGTTTTTT | CASSATRGRVFSAGELFF | NA | TRBJ2-2 | NA | 18 | TRBV9
TGCAGTGCCGCGGGAGGGCCATCAGATACGCAGTATTTT | CSAAGGPSDTQYF | TRBD2 | TRBJ2-3 | many | 13 | TRBV20-1
TGTGCCAGCGGTATACAGGGGGCTGGCACCGGGGAGCTGTTTTTT | CASGIQGAGTGELFF | TRBD1 | TRBJ2-2 | NA | 15 | TRBV27
TGTGCCACCAGCAGAGATCGAAACCCGGGAACTGAAGCTTTCTTT | CATSRDRNPGTEAFF | NA | TRBJ1-1 | many | 15 | TRBV15
TGTGCCAGCAGCCCCGCCGCCCCTAACACAGATACGCAGTATTTT | CASSPAAPNTDTQYF | NA | TRBJ2-3 | many | 15 | TRBV9